This section outlines one T cell receptor (beta chain) sequence together with its context. CDR3 length equals 19 residues. CDR1 and CDR2 from the germline V gene are MDHEN and SYDVKM. V shed 3 bases and J 5 bases; nucleotides not matched to a gene: 14. The sample is drawn from a study of blood T cell repertoires in COVID-19. Study summary: Spain, Italy and the United States supplied samples that represented acute and convalescent COVID-19. The analysed material was cDNA or gDNA that came from T cells, B-cell-depleted T cells, or PBMCs.

In the original workflow: Estimation of nucleated cell counts was performed using reference gene primer amplification. Repertoires were generated with immunoSEQ multiplex PCR, while TCRdb's copy carries only in-frame clones and drops some. V and J calls and clone size are those listed in that table; D and trimming were worked out from the DNA. The repertoire holds more than 200,000 clones, with about nine tenths as singletons. The clonotype originates from a woman between 55 and 75 years old with acute or convalescent COVID-19. Sequenced material: peripheral blood. This chain uses TRBV28 with TRBJ2-5; 14 bases line up with TRBD2. In DNA, the CDR3 is TGTGCCAGCAGTTTGTCCTATCGGACTAGCGGGAGGAAAGGGGAGACCCAGTACTTC. As protein: CASSLSYRTSGRKGETQYF.